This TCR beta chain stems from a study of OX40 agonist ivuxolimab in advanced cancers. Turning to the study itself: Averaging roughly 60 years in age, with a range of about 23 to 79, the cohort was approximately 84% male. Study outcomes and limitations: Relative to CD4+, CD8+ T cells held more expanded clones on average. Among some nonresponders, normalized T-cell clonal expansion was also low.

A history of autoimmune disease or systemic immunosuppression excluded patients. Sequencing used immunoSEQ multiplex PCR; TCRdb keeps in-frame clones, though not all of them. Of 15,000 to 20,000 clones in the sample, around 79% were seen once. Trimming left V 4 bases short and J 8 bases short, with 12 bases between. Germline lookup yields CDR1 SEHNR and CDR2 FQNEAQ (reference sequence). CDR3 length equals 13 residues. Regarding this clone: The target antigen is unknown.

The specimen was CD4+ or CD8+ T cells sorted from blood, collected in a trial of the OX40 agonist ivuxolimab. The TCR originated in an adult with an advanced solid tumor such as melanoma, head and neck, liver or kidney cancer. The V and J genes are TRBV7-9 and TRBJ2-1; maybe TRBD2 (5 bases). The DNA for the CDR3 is TGTGCCAGCAGCTACCCGAACGGGGATGAGCAGTTCTTC. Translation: CASSYPNGDEQFF.